The subject of this entry is one T cell receptor beta chain. RNA transcripts were the template for amplifying TCR beta CDR3 regions. HTBI primers were employed in a first-round RT-PCR of the TCR CDR3. MiXCR, run by TCRdb on the multiplex PCR reads, gives a single entry per CDR3 protein. The table has some 620,000 distinct CDR3 sequences, around 16% seen once. There are 14 residues in the CDR3. The V end lost 0 bases, the J end lost 2 bases, and 8 bases lay between the germline ends. The V gene's germline CDR1 is SGDLS and CDR2 YYNGEE. The entry originates in a study of T cells in Graves' hyperthyroidism and ophthalmopathy. Clinical symptoms, serum thyroxine and TRAb, thyroid ultrasound and orbital computed tomography were used for the diagnoses.

The J gene is TRBJ1-1, the V gene TRBV9; no definite D call. This receptor was obtained from a woman aged 30 to 39 with Graves' hyperthyroidism. The sample was blood. The CDR3 spells CASSVGSINTEAFF. The CDR3, as DNA: TGTGCCAGCAGCGTAGGCAGTATCAACACTGAAGCTTTCTTT. The variable domain in full, with the rest retrieved from reference TRBV9 and TRBJ1-1, is DSGVTQTPKHLITATGQRVTLRCSPRSGDLSVYWYQQSLDQGLQFLIQYYNGEERAKGNILERFSAQQFPDLHSELNLSSLELGDSALYFCASSVGSINTEAFFGQGTRLTVV.